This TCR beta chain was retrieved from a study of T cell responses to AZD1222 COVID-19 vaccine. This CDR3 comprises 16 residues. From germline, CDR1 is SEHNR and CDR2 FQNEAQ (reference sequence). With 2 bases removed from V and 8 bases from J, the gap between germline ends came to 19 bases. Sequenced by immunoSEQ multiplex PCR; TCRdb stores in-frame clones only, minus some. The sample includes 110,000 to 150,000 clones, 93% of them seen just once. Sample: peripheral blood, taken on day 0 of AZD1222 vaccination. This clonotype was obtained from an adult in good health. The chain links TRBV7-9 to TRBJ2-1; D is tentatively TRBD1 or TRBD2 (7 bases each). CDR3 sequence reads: CASSLTGEGLLDEQFF. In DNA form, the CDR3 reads TGTGCCAGCAGCTTAACAGGGGAGGGTCTTCTAGATGAGCAGTTCTTC. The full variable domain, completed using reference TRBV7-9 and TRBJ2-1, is DTGVSQNPRHKITKRGQNVTFRCDPISEHNRLYWYRQTLGQGPEFLTYFQNEAQLEKSRLLSDRFSAERPKGSFSTLEIQRTEQGDSAMYLCASSLTGEGLLDEQFFGPGTRLTVL.